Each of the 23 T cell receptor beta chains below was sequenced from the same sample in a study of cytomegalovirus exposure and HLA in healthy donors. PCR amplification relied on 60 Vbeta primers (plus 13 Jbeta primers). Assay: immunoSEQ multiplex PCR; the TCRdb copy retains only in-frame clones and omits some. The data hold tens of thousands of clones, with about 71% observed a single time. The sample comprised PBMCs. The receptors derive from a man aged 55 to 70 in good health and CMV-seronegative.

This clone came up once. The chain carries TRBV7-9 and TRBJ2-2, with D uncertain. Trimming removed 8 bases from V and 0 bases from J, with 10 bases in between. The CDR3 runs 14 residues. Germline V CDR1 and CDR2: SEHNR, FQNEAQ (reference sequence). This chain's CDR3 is CASGPQTNTGELFF. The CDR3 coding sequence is TGTGCCAGCGGCCCACAGACGAACACCGGGGAGCTGTTTTTT.

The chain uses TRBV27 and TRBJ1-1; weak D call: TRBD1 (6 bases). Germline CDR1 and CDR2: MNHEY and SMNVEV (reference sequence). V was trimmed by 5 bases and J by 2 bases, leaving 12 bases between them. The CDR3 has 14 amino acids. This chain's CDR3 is CASSPRTANTEAFF. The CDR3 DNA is TGTGCCAGCAGTCCCCGGACAGCAAACACTGAAGCTTTCTTT.

CDR3 sequence reads: CASSLGSTQETQYF. The CDR3 coding sequence is TGCGCCAGCAGCTTGGGAAGCACCCAAGAGACCCAGTACTTC. The rearrangement uses TRBV5-1 and TRBJ2-5; D unresolved. V shed 0 bases and J shed 1 base, with 7 bases lying between them. The germline V gene encodes CDR1 SGHRS and CDR2 YFSETQ. The CDR3 is 14 amino acids.

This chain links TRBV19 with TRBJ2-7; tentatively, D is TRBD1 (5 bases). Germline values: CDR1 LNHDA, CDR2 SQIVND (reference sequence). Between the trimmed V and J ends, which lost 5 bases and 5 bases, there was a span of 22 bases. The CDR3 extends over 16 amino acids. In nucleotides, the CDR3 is TGTGCCAGTAGTCCCCGTTCCGGACATGTACTGGACGAGCAGTACTTC. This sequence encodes CASSPRSGHVLDEQYF.

CDR3 sequence (DNA): TGCGCCAGCAGCTTGGAAAGCTCCTACGAGCAGTACTTC. It codes for CASSLESSYEQYF. This rearrangement joins TRBV5-1 to TRBJ2-5; D is ambiguous. The J call may not be correct, given that the DNA end is closer to TRBJ2-7. This CDR3 is built from 13 residues. CDR1 SGHRS and CDR2 YFSETQ come from the germline V gene.

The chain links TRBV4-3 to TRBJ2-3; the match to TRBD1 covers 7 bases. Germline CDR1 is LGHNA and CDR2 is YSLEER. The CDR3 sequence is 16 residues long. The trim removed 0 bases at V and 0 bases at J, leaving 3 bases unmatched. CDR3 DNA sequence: TGCGCCAGCAGCCAAGATACAGGGGCTAGCACAGATACGCAGTATTTT. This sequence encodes CASSQDTGASTDTQYF.

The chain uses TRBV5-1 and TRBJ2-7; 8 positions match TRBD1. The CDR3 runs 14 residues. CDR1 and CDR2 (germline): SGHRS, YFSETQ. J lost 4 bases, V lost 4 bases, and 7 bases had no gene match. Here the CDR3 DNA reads TGCGCCAGCAGCAACACAGGGGGTGCGTACGAGCAGTACTTC. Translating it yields CASSNTGGAYEQYF. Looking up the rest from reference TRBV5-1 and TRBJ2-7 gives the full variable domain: KAGVTQTPRYLIKTRGQQVTLSCSPISGHRSVSWYQQTPGQGLQFLFEYFSETQRNKGNFPGRFSGRQFSNSRSEMNVSTLELGDSALYLCASSNTGGAYEQYFGPGTRLTVT.

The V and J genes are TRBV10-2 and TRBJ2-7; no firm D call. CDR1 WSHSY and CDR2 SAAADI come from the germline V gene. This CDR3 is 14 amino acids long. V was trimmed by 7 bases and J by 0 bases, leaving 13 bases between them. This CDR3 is CASKKEINSYEQYF. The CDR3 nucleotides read TGCGCCAGCAAGAAGGAGATTAACTCCTACGAGCAGTACTTC.

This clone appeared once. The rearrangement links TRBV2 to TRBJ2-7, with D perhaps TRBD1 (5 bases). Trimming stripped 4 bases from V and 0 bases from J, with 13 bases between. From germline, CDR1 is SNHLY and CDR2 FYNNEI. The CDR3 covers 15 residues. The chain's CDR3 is CASSGRVTSSYEQYF. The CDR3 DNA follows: TGTGCCAGCAGTGGCAGGGTAACCTCCTCCTACGAGCAGTACTTC.

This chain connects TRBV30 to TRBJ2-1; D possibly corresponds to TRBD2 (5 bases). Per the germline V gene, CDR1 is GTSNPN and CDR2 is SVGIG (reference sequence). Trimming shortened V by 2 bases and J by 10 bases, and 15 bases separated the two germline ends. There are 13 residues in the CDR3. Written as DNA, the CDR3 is TGTGCCTGGAGTCTGCGGGCCGACGGAGAGCAGTTCTTC. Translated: CAWSLRADGEQFF.

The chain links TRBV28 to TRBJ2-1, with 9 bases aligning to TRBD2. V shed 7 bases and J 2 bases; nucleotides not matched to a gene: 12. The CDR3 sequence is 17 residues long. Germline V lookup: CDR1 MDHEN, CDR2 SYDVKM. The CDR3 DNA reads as TGTGCCAGCATCGGCGGGGGGGGCCATCCGACCTACAATGAGCAGTTCTTC. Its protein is CASIGGGGHPTYNEQFF. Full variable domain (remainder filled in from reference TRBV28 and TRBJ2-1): DVKVTQSSRYLVKRTGEKVFLECVQDMDHENMFWYRQDPGLGLRLIYFSYDVKMKEKGDIPEGYSVSREKKERFSLILESASTNQTSMYLCASIGGGGHPTYNEQFFGPGTRLTVL.

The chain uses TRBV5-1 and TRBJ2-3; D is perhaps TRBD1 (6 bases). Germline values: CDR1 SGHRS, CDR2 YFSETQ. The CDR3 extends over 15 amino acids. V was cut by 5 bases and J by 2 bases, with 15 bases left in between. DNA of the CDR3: TGCGCCAGCAGAACGACAGGCGACTTCACAGATACGCAGTATTTT. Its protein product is CASRTTGDFTDTQYF.

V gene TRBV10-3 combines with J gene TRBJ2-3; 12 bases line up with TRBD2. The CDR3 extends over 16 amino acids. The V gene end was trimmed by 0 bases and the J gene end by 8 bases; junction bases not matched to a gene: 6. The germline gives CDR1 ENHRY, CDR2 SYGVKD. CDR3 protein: CAISESTSGRQGTQYF. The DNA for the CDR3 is TGTGCCATCAGTGAGTCAACTAGCGGGAGGCAGGGTACGCAGTATTTT.

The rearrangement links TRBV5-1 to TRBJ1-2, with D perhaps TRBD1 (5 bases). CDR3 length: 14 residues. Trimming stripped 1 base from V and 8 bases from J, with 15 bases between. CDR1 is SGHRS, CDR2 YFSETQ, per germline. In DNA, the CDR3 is TGCGCCAGCAGCTTGATTGGGGCTCAGGAGGGCTACACCTTC. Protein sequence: CASSLIGAQEGYTF.

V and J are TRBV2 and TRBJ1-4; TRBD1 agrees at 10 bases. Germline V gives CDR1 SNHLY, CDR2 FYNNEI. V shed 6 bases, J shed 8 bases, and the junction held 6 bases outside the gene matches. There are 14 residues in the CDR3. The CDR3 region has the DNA TGTGCCAGCAGCTCCGGGACAGGGGTCGAAAAACTGTTTTTT. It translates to CASSSGTGVEKLFF.

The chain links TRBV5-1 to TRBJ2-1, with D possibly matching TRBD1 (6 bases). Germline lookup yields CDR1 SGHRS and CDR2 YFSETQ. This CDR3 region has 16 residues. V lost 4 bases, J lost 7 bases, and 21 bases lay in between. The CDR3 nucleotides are TGCGCCAGCAGCCTAGACCTACAGGGTTCTGGGAATGAGCAGTTCTTC. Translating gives CASSLDLQGSGNEQFF.

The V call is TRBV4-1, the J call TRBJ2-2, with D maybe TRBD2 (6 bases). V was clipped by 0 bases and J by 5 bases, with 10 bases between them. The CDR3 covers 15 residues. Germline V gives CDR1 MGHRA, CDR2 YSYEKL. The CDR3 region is CASSQERGATGELFF. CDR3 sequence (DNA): TGCGCCAGCAGCCAAGAGCGGGGAGCGACCGGGGAGCTGTTTTTT.

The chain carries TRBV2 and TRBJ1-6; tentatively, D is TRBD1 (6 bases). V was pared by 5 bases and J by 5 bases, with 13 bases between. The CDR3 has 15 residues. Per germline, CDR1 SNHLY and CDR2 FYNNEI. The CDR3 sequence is CASSTGQSNNSPLHF. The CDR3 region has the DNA TGTGCCAGCAGTACCGGACAGAGCAATAATTCACCCCTCCACTTT.

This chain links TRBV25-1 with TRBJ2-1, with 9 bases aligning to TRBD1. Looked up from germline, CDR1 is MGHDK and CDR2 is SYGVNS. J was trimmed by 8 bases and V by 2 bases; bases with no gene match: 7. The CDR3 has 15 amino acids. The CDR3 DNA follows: TGTGCCAGCAGTGAACTGGGGACAGGGATGGATGAGCAGTTCTTC. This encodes CASSELGTGMDEQFF.

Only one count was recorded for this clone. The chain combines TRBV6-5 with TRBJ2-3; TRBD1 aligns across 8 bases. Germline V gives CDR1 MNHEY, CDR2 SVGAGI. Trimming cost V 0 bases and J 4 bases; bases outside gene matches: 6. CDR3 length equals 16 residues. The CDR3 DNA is TGTGCCAGCAGTTACTCGGGGACAGGTCGGGCAGATACGCAGTATTTT. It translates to CASSYSGTGRADTQYF.

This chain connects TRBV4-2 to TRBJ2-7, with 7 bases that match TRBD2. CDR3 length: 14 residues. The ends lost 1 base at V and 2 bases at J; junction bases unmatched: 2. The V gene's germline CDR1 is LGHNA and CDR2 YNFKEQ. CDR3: CASSQGRGAYEQYF. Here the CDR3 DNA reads TGTGCCAGCAGCCAAGGACGGGGGGCCTACGAGCAGTACTTC.

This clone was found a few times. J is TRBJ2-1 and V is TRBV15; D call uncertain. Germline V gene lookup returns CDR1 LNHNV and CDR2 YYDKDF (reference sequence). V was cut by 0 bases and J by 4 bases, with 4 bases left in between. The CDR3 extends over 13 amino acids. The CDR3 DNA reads TGTGCCACCAGCAGAGACAGGTACAATGAGCAGTTCTTC. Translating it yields CATSRDRYNEQFF.

CDR3 sequence (DNA): TGTGCCAGCAGTGAAAGGGGCGACGGACCTTACGAGCAGTACTTC. Translation: CASSERGDGPYEQYF. The J gene is TRBJ2-7, the V gene TRBV6-1, with D possibly being TRBD1 (5 bases). This CDR3 has 15 residues. CDR1 is MNHNS and CDR2 is SASEGT in the germline V gene. The germline V and J ends were trimmed by 2 bases and 4 bases, with 15 bases remaining between them.